This TCR beta chain came from a study of monozygotic twins with inflammatory bowel disease. Broader study findings: By inverse Simpson index, TCRbeta diversity was lower in IBD patients than in healthy co-twins. Varying immunosuppressive regimens may have increased patient repertoire variability.

Comment on this clonotype: Its cognate antigen is unknown.

CDR3 length: 13 residues. Germline loops: CDR1 SGHNT, CDR2 YYREEE (reference sequence). Total RNA amounting to roughly 3.5 ug went into each TCR library. Researchers used template switching to add UMIs featuring a 6-nucleotide sample barcode. TCRdb reprocessed the 5' RACE reads and stores each CDR3 protein as one record, lacking DNA. Its clone listing holds around 370,000 distinct CDR3 sequences. This sequence joins TRBV5-4 and TRBJ1-1. The source of this sequence is a human donor with ulcerative colitis or Crohn's disease, or a healthy co-twin of an affected twin (not recorded which). The sample taken for sequencing was blood. CDR3 amino acids: CASSFGENTEAFF. The variable domain in full, completed from reference TRBV5-4 and TRBJ1-1, reads ETGVTQSPTHLIKTRGQQVTLRCSSQSGHNTVSWYQQALGQGPQFIFQYYREEENGRGNFPPRFSGLQFPNYSSELNVNALELDDSALYLCASSFGENTEAFFGQGTRLTVV.